This T cell receptor (beta chain) was captured by sequencing in a study of blood T cell repertoires in COVID-19. Study overall: Researchers got acute and convalescent COVID-19 samples from the United States, Italy and Spain. From T cells, B-cell-depleted T cells, or PBMCs came the material, which was cDNA or gDNA.

This CDR3 is built from 16 residues. Trimming removed 3 bases from V and 3 bases from J; junction bases left unmatched: 9. Germline-derived CDR1 and CDR2 are KGHSH and LQKENI. Original analysis: Nucleated cell number was recorded as an estimate derived from reference gene primer amplification. Generated by immunoSEQ multiplex PCR, the TCRdb table keeps only in-frame clones and is missing some. The V and J calls and clone size are taken from that table; D and trimming were inferred from the DNA. The sample includes a few hundred thousand clones, 70% to 90% of them seen just once. The V gene is TRBV18, the J gene TRBJ2-3, with 7 bases aligning to TRBD1. The sample taken for sequencing was peripheral blood. The sequence was collected from a human donor in a cohort sampled during active COVID-19. CDR3 amino acids: CASSPSTGTRTDTQYF. The CDR3 nucleotides are TGTGCCAGCTCACCTTCGACAGGGACGCGGACAGATACGCAGTATTTT.